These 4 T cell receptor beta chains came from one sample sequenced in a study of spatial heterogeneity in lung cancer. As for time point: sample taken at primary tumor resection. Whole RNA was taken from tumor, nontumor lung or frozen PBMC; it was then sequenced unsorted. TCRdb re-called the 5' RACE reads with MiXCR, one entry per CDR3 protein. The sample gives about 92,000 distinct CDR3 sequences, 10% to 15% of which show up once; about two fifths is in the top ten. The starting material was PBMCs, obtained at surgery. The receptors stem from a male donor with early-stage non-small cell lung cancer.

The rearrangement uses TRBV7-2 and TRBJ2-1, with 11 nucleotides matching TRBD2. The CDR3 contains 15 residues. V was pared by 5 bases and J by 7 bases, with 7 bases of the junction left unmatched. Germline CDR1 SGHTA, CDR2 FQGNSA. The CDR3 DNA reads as TGTGCCAGCAGCGAAACTAGCGGGAGTGGGAATGAGCAGTTCTTC. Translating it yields CASSETSGSGNEQFF.

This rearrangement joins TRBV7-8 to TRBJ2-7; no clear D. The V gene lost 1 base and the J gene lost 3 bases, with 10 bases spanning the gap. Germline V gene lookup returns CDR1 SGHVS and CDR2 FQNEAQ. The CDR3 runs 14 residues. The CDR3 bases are TGTGCCAGCAGCTTAGTAGTCTCGGGCTACGAGCAGTACTTC. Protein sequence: CASSLVVSGYEQYF.

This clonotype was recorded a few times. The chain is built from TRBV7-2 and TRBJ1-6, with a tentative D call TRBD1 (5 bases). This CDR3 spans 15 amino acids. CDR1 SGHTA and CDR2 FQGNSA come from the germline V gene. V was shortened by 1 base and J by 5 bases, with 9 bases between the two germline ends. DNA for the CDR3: TGTGCCAGCAGCTTAGGGGCAGGGAATAATTCACCCCTCCACTTT. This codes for CASSLGAGNNSPLHF.

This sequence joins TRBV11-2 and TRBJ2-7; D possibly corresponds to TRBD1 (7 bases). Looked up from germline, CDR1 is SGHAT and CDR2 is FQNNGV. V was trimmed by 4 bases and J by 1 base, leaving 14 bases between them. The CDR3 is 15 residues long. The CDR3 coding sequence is TGTGCCAGCAGCTCCGCGGGACAGCTATCCTACGAGCAGTACTTC. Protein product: CASSSAGQLSYEQYF.